Sequencing of this TCR beta chain was carried out in a study of low-dose radiotherapy and immunotherapy resistance in tumors. Germline loops: CDR1 SGHTS, CDR2 YDEGEE. CDR3 size: 15 residues. V was shortened by 3 bases and J by 6 bases, with 16 bases between the two germline ends. As to time point: before trial treatment. TRAV- and TRBV-specific primers, spanning alpha and beta chains, primed first-strand cDNA. Over approximately 20 PCR cycles, TCRs were amplified from a constant-region primer and V-primer adapter. TCRdb itself ran the reads through MiXCR, one entry per CDR3 protein. Counted here are approximately 89,000 distinct CDR3 sequences, 18% occurring once; the ten biggest clones make up around 6.3%.

The sequencing here drew on PBMCs, taken before treatment. J is TRBJ2-1 and V is TRBV5-8, with D possibly TRBD1 on 5 matching bases. The receptor was derived from a male donor with prostate cancer. CDR3 sequence: CASSSHRSRANEQFF. In DNA, the CDR3 is TGTGCCAGCAGCTCCCATAGGTCCAGGGCCAATGAGCAGTTCTTC. Using reference TRBV5-8 and TRBJ2-1 for the parts outside the CDR3, the full variable domain is EAGVTQSPTHLIKTRGQQATLRCSPISGHTSVYWYQQALGLGLQFLLWYDEGEERNRGNFPPRFSGRQFPNYSSELNVNALELEDSALYLCASSSHRSRANEQFFGPGTRLTVL.